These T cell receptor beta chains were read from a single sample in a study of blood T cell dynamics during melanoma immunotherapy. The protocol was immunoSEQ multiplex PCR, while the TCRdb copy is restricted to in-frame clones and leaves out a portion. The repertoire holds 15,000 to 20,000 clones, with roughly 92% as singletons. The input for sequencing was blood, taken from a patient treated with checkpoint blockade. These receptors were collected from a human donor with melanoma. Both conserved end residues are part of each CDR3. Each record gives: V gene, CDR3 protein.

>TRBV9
CASSAPRTVTSGGSSTDTQYF
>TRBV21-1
CASSKLVTGDRAPIAKNIQYF
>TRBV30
CASRGQGFYEQYF
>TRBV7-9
CASSLDRSNTEAFF
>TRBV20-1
CSARDYDEQYF
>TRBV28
CASSLTGWLGVNTEAFF
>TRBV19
CASSPGGNPYEQYF
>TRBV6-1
CASSEERGNQPQHF
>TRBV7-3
CASSPAGYNEQFF
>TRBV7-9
CASSLRTASETQYF
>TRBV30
CAWSSSGQVGYTF
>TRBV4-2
CASSPPSAGRNEQYF
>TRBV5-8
CASSAGQVSNQPQHF
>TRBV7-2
CASSLAAGLWYGYTF
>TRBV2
CASSNLGAYEQYF
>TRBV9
CASSSGLRTDTQYF
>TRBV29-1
CSLRQGRETQYF